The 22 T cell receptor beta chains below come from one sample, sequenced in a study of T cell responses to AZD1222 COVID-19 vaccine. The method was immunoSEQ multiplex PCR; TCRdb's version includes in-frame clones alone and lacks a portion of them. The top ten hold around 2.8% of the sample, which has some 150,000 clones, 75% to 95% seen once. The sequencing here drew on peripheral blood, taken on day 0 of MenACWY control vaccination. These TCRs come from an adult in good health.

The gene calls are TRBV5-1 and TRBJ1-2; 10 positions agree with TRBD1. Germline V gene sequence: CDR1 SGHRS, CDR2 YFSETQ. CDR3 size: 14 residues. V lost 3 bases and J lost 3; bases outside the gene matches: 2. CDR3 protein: CASSYGQGDYGYTF. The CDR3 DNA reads TGCGCCAGCAGCTATGGACAGGGGGACTATGGCTACACCTTC.

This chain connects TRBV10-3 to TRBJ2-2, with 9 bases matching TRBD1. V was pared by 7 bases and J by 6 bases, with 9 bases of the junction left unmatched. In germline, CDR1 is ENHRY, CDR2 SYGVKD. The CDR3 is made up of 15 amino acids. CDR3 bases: TGTGCCATCACCACAACCGGGACAGGGCCCGGGGAGCTGTTTTTT. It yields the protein CAITTTGTGPGELFF.

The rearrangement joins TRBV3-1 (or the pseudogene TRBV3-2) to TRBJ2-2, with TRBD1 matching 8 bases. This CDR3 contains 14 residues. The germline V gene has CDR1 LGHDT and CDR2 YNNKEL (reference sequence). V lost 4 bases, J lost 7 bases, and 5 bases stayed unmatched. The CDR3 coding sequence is TGTGCCAGCAGCCTCTGGACAGGGTTCGGGGAGCTGTTTTTT. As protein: CASSLWTGFGELFF.

CDR3 amino acids: CASSPSLEAGSHYGYTF. CDR3 DNA: TGTGCCAGCTCACCATCCCTCGAGGCCGGGTCACACTATGGCTACACCTTC. The chain uses TRBV18 and TRBJ1-2; no reliable D call. Germline V gene data show CDR1 as KGHSH and CDR2 as LQKENI. The CDR3 totals 17 residues. V lost 2 bases and J lost 3, with 19 bases in between. Combining the CDR3 with reference TRBV18 and TRBJ1-2 gives the whole variable domain NAGVMQNPRHLVRRRGQEARLRCSPMKGHSHVYWYRQLPEEGLKFMVYLQKENIIDESGMPKERFSAEFPKEGPSILRIQQVVRGDSAAYFCASSPSLEAGSHYGYTFGSGTRLTVV.

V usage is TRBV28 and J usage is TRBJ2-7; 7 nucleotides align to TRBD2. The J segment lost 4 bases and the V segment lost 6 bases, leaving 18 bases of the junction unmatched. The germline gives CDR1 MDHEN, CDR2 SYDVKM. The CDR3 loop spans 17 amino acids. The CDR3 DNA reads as TGTGCCAGCAGGGTCCCCCACCGTGACGGGAGGTCTTACGAGCAGTACTTC. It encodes CASRVPHRDGRSYEQYF.

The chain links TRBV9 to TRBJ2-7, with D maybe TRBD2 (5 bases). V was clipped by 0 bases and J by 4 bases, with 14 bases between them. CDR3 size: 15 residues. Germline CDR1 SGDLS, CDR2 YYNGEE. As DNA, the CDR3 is TGTGCCAGCAGCGTAGCTGAGGGCAGGCAATACGAGCAGTACTTC. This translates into CASSVAEGRQYEQYF. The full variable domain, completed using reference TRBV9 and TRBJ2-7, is DSGVTQTPKHLITATGQRVTLRCSPRSGDLSVYWYQQSLDQGLQFLIQYYNGEERAKGNILERFSAQQFPDLHSELNLSSLELGDSALYFCASSVAEGRQYEQYFGPGTRLTVT.

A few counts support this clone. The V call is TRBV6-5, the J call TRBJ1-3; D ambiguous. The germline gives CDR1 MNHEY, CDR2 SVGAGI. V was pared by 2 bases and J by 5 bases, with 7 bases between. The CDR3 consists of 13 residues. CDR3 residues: CASSYAARNTIYF. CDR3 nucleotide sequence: TGTGCCAGCAGTTACGCCGCCCGAAACACCATATATTTT.

In nucleotides, the CDR3 is TGTGCCAGCAGTTACTCAGGGGATCGGGAGACCCAGTACTTC. As protein: CASSYSGDRETQYF. The V and J genes are TRBV6-5 and TRBJ2-5, with D possibly TRBD1 on 5 matching bases. V was cut by 0 bases and J by 5 bases, with 10 bases left in between. CDR1 and CDR2 (germline): MNHEY, SVGAGI. The CDR3 totals 14 residues.

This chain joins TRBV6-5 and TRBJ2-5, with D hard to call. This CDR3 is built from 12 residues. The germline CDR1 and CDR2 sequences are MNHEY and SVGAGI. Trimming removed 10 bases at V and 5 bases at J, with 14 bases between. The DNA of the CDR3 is TGTGCCACCCTGACAAAATGGGAGACCCAGTACTTC. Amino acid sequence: CATLTKWETQYF.

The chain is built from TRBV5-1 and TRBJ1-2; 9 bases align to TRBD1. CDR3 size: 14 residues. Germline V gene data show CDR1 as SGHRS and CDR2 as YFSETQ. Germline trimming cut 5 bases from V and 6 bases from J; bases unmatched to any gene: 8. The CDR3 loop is CASSPTGTGHGYTF. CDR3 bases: TGCGCCAGCAGTCCGACCGGGACAGGGCATGGCTACACCTTC.

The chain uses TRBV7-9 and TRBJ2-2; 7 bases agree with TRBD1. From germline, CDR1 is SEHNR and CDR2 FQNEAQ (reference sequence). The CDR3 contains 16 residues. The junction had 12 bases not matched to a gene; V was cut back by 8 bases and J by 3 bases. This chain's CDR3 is CASFLSQGQYTGELFF. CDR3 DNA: TGTGCCAGCTTTTTATCTCAGGGACAGTACACCGGGGAGCTGTTTTTT.

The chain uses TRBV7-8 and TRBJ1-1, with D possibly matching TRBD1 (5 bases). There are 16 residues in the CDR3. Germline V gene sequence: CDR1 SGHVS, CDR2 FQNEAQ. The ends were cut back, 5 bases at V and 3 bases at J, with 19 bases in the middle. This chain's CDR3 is CASSLRRGVSDTEAFF. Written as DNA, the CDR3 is TGTGCCAGCAGCCTAAGAAGGGGAGTGTCGGACACTGAAGCTTTCTTT.

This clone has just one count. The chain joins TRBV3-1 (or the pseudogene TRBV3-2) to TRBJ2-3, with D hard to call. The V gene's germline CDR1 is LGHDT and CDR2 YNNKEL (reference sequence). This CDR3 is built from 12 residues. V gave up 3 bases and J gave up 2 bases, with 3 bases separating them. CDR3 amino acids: CASSHNTDTQYF. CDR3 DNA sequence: TGTGCCAGCAGCCATAACACAGATACGCAGTATTTT.

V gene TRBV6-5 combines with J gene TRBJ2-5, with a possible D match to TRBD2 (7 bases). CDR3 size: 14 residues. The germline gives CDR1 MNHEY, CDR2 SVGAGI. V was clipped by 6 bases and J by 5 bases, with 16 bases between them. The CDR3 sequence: CASSPGGPRETQYF. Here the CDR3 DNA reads TGTGCCAGCAGCCCCGGGGGGCCACGGGAGACCCAGTACTTC.

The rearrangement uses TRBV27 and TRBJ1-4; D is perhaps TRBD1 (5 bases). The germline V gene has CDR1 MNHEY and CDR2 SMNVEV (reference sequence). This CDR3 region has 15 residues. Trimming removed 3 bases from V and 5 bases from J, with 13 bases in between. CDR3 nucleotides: TGTGCCAGCAGTTTCCTCTCAGGGAGGAATGAAAAACTGTTTTTT. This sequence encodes CASSFLSGRNEKLFF.

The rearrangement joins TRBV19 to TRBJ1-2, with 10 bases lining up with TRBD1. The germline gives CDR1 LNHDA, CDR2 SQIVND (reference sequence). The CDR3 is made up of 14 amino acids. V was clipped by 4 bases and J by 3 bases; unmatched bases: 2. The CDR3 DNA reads TGTGCCAGTAGTAGGGACAGGGGCTACTATGGCTACACCTTC. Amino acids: CASSRDRGYYGYTF.

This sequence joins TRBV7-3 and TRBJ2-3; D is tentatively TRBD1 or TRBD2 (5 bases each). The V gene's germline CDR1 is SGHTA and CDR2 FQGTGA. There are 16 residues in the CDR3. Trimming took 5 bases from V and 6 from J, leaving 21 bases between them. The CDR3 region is CASSLQGAVPRDTQYF. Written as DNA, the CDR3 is TGTGCCAGCAGCCTTCAGGGAGCGGTACCAAGGGATACGCAGTATTTT.

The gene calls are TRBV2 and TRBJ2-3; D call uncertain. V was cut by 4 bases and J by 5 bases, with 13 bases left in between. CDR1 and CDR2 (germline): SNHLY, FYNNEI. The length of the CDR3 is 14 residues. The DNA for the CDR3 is TGTGCCAGCAGTGGGACGGGTCTTGGAGATACGCAGTATTTT. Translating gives CASSGTGLGDTQYF. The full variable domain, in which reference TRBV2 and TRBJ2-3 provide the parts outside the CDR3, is EPEVTQTPSHQVTQMGQEVILRCVPISNHLYFYWYRQILGQKVEFLVSFYNNEISEKSEIFDDQFSVERPDGSNFTLKIRSTKLEDSAMYFCASSGTGLGDTQYFGPGTRLTVL.

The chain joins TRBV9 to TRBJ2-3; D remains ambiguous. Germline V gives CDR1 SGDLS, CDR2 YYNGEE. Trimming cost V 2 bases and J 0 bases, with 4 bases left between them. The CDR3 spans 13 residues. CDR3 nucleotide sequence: TGTGCCAGCAGCGTTGATAGCACAGATACGCAGTATTTT. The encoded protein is CASSVDSTDTQYF.

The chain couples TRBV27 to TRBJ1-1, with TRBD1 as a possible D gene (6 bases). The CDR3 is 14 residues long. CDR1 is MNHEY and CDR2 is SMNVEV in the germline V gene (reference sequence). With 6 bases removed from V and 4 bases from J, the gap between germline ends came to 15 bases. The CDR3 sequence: CASRGQGTVTEAFF. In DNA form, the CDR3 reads TGTGCCAGCAGAGGGCAGGGGACGGTCACTGAAGCTTTCTTT.

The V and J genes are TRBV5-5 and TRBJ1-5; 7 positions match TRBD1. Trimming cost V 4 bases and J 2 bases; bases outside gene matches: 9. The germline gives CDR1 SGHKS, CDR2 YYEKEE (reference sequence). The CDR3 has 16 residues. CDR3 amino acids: CASSETGVGGNQPQHF. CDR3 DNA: TGTGCCAGCAGCGAAACAGGGGTTGGAGGCAATCAGCCCCAGCATTTT.

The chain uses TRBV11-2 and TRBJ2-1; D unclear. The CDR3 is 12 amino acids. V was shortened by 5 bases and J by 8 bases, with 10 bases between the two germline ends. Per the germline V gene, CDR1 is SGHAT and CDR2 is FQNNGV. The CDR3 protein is CASSPERYEQFF. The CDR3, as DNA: TGTGCCAGCAGCCCAGAGCGTTATGAGCAGTTCTTC.